The clone carrying this T cell receptor beta chain was detected only once. Antigen: not known. This sample was included in a study of radiotherapy plus CTLA-4 blockade in lung cancer. Study conclusions and caveats: TCR clones originating in tumors grew in number in blood after radiotherapy plus ipilimumab.

Focal radiation plus CTLA-4 blockade with ipilimumab was given to patients with chemo-refractory metastatic non-small-cell lung cancer. The assay was immunoSEQ multiplex PCR, and TCRdb's table has in-frame clones only and misses some. The sample carries around 53,000 clones, around 88% recorded once. Germline V CDR1 and CDR2: MNHEY, SMNVEV (reference sequence). CDR3 size: 14 residues. V gave up 3 bases and J gave up 1 base, with 7 bases separating them. The V call is TRBV27, the J call TRBJ1-5; D remains ambiguous. This sequence originates from a human donor with non-small cell lung cancer that progressed on radiotherapy plus ipilimumab. Some clones in this sample may be carry-over from other donors' samples. The source was peripheral blood, collected from a patient treated with radiotherapy plus ipilimumab. CDR3 region: CASSLEGSNQPQHF. DNA of the CDR3: TGTGCCAGCAGTTTGGAGGGAAGCAATCAGCCCCAGCATTTT.